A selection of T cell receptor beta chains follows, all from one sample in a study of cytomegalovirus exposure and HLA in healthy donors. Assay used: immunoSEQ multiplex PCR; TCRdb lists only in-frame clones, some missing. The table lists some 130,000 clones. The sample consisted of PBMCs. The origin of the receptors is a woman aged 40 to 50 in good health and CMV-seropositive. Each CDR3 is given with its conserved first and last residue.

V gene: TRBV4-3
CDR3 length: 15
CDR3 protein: CASSQFSGSAYEQYF

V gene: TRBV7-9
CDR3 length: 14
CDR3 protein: CASSLGGGIYEQYF

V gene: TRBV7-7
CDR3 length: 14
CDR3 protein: CASSLQGGGETQYF

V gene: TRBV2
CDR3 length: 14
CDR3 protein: CASSEATRLKPQHF

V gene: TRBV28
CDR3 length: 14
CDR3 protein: CASRETAGGLKKFF

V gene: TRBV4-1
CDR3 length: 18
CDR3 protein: CASSSHPGERGPYNEQFF

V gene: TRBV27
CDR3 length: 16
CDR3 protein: CASRAGTATSGNTIYF

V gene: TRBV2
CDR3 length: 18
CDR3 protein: CASSEWAGRDGNYNEQFF

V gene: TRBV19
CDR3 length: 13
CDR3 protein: CASSTTGVTEAFF

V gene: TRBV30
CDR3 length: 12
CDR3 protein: CACPGTGYEQYF

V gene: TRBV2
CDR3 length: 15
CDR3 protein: CASSWTGFSTDTQYF

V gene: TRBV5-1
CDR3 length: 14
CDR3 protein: CASSLWGVEYEQYF

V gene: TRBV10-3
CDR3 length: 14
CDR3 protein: CATAPGNSGNTIYF

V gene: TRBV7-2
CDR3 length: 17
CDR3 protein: CASSPPGLAGGTDTQYF

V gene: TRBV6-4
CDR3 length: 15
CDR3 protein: CASSDSTSGSDEQFF

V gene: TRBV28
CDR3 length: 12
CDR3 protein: CATNPDRLGYTF

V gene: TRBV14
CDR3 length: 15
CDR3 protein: CASSQERTSFYEQYF

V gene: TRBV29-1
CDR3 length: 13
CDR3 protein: CSVGLAGDNEQFF

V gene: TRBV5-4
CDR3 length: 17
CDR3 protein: CASSSMAPGLASYEQYF

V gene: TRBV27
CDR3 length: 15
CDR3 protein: CASSLEGAMASGYTF

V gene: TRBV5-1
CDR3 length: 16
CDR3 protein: CASSDGLAGASYEQYF

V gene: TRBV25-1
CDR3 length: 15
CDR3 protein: CASSEWGTGNEKLFF

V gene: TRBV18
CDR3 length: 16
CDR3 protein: CASSALDRGPTGELFF

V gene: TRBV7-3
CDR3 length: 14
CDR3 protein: CASRPGGFSYGYTF

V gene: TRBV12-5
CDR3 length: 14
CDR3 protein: CASGLGGGLETQYF

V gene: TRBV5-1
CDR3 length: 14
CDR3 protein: CASSLGSEKYEQYF

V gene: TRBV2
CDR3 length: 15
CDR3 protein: CASSERPSGQETQYF

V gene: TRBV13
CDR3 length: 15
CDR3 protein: CASTITGTGTRGYTF

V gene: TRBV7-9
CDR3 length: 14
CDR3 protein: CASSEQGAKNIQYF

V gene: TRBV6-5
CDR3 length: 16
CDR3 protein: CASSYRLGTVFYEQYF

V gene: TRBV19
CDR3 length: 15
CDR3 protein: CASTPLAGTYNEQFF

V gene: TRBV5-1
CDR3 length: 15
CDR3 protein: CASRVGQGDTGELFF

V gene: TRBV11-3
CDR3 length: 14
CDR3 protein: CASSPYGYTGELFF

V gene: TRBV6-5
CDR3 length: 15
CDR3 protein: CASIKQAGVHNEQFF

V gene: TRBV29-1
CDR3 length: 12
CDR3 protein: CSVEVTSSEQFF

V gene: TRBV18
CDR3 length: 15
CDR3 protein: CASSLGQGPNEKLFF

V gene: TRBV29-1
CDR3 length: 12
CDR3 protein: CSVGGGSYEQYF

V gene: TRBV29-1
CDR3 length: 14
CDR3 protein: CSSTGEDGYNEQFF

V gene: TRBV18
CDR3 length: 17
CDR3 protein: CASSLRTGGTPDNEQFF

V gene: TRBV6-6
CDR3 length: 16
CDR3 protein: CASIIGTSGSYNEQFF

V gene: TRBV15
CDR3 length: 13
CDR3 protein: CATSRQGSYEQYF

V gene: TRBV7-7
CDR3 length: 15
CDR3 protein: CASSLAPGQSYEQYF

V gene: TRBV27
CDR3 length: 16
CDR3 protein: CASSWLGGGPSDTQYF

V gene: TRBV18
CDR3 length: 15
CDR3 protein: CASSPPTRGPGGYTF

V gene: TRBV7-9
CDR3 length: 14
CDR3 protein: CASSFSGLKETQYF

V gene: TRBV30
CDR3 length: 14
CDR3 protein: CAWRWGDLLFEAFF

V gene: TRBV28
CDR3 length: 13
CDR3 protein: CASLPSSNYGYTF

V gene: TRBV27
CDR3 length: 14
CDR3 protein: CASHQAGTKYEQYF

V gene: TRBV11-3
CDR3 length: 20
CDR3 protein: CASSRKTNGTSRESRNEQFF

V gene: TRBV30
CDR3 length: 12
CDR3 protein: CAWRGLNSPLHF